This is a list of T cell receptor beta chains from one sample in a study of CD8 T cells in ankylosing spondylitis. TCRdb independently ran MiXCR on the 5' RACE reads; one entry per CDR3 protein. The sample lists more than 200,000 distinct CDR3 sequences; 24% were seen once. The sequencing sample was made of blood, either unsorted or a sorted T cell fraction (not recorded which). These receptors were taken from a male donor with ankylosing spondylitis or in good health (not recorded which). CDR3s include the opening cysteine and the closing phenylalanine or tryptophan. Each record gives: clone size, CDR3 length, V gene, D gene, J gene, CDR3 DNA, CDR3 protein. D genes are given only for firm matches. Only part of the rows carry a size: once, few, many, or a class if the clone is expanded.

>few|15|TRBV20-1|TRBD2|TRBJ2-3
TGCAGTGCTCCCTTAGCGGGGGGCCCCACAGATACGCAGTATTTT
CSAPLAGGPTDTQYF
>few|14|TRBV29-1|TRBD1|TRBJ2-5
TGCAGCGTTGCCCGGACAGGGGGCGGGGAGACCCAGTACTTC
CSVARTGGGETQYF
>many|15|TRBV28|NA|TRBJ2-2
TGTGCCAGCAGTTCGCCGACAGAGAACACCGGGGAGCTGTTTTTT
CASSSPTENTGELFF
>many|13|TRBV24-1|NA|TRBJ2-3
TGTGCCACCAGTGAAAAATACACAGATACGCAGTATTTT
CATSEKYTDTQYF
>NA|15|TRBV10-3|NA|TRBJ2-3
TGTGCCATCAGTGATTCCGGGGCCCTCGGAGATACGCAGTATTTT
CAISDSGALGDTQYF
>few|15|TRBV20-1|TRBD2|TRBJ2-3
TGCAGTGCTAGAGAGGGGGCGGGGGGAGACGATACGCAGTATTTT
CSAREGAGGDDTQYF
>few|16|TRBV28|TRBD2|TRBJ2-1
TGTGCCAGCAGTCCGGGGGGGAGGGGCCGGACCAATGAGCAGTTCTTC
CASSPGGRGRTNEQFF
>many|14|TRBV20-1|NA|TRBJ1-2
TGCAGTGCTAGAGATCTCGGGGACCTAGGGGGCTACACCTTC
CSARDLGDLGGYTF
>NA|16|TRBV5-1|NA|TRBJ2-6
TGCGCCAGCAGCGCGAGGTCAGGGGTTGGGGCCAACGTCCTGACTTTC
CASSARSGVGANVLTF
>many|13|TRBV29-1|NA|TRBJ2-7
TGCAGCGTCCCGTCTGGACGGTACGACGAGCAGTACTTC
CSVPSGRYDEQYF
>NA|14|TRBV20-1|TRBD2|TRBJ2-3
TGCAGTGCTAGAGTCGGGGGGGCTACAGATACGCAGTATTTT
CSARVGGATDTQYF
>few|13|TRBV20-1|TRBD1|TRBJ1-1
TGCAGTGCTTGGGGACAGCTGAACACTGAAGCTTTCTTT
CSAWGQLNTEAFF
>NA|15|TRBV20-1|NA|TRBJ2-7
TGCAGTGCTAGAGATGGACGTGGGTCGACCTACGAGCAGTACTTC
CSARDGRGSTYEQYF
>many|16|TRBV27|TRBD1|TRBJ1-4
TGTGCCAGCAGTCCTCCCCGGACAGGGCCAAATGAAAAACTGTTTTTT
CASSPPRTGPNEKLFF
>few|17|TRBV20-1|TRBD2|TRBJ2-5
TGCAGTGCTAGAGATCGACGGGGGGGCCGAATCCGAGAGACCCAGTACTTC
CSARDRRGGRIRETQYF
>NA|12|TRBV10-3|NA|TRBJ2-3
TGTGCCATCAGTGGGACTCGAGATACGCAGTATTTT
CAISGTRDTQYF
>NA|15|TRBV7-8|NA|TRBJ2-3
TGTGCCAGCAGCCCAAGGACTATGGGCACAGATACGCAGTATTTT
CASSPRTMGTDTQYF
>NA|16|TRBV12-3/TRBV12-4|TRBD2|TRBJ2-3
TGTTCCAGCAGTGCCTCTAGCGGGGGGGCGGTAGATACGCAGTATTTT
CSSSASSGGAVDTQYF
>many|17|TRBV5-1|TRBD1|TRBJ1-4
TGCGCCAGCAGCTCTGGACAGGGGGCGATGACTAATGAAAAACTGTTTTTT
CASSSGQGAMTNEKLFF
>NA|12|TRBV18|NA|TRBJ2-1
TGTGCCAACTCACCACGGGACAATGAGCAGTTCTTC
CANSPRDNEQFF
>NA|13|TRBV12-3/TRBV12-4|NA|TRBJ2-7
TGTGCCAGCAGTTTCCCAGACAGCTACGAGCAGTACTTC
CASSFPDSYEQYF
>few|16|TRBV9|NA|TRBJ2-7
TGTGCCAGCAGCTTACAACTGTCGGGGGGCCTATACGAGCAGTACTTC
CASSLQLSGGLYEQYF
>NA|17|TRBV20-1|NA|TRBJ2-3
TGCAGTGCTAGAGTGGGGGGCGGTGCGTCTAGCACAGATACGCAGTATTTT
CSARVGGGASSTDTQYF
>many|14|TRBV20-1|NA|TRBJ2-5
TGCAGTGCTGCCAGGGTAAATCACCAAGAGACCCAGTACTTC
CSAARVNHQETQYF